A selection of T cell receptor beta chains follows, all from one sample in a study of cytomegalovirus exposure and HLA in healthy donors. Sequencing was performed with immunoSEQ multiplex PCR; in TCRdb, only in-frame clones are kept and a portion is missing. The table for this sample gives roughly 58,000 clones. Sequenced input: PBMCs. Source of these receptors: a woman in her forties or fifties in good health and CMV-seropositive. CDR3s include the opening cysteine and the closing phenylalanine or tryptophan. The D gene is left open where the match is weak.

CDR3 protein: CASSLGTGGETQYF
CDR3 DNA: TGTGCCAGCAGCCTCGGGACAGGCGGGGAGACCCAGTACTTC
J gene: TRBJ2-5
D gene: TRBD1
V gene: TRBV7-2

CDR3 protein: CASSADRGYTEAFF
CDR3 DNA: TGTGCCAGCAGCGCCGACAGGGGGTACACTGAAGCTTTCTTT
J gene: TRBJ1-1
D gene: TRBD1
V gene: TRBV7-2

CDR3 protein: CAWSTIGGASGELFF
CDR3 DNA: TGTGCCTGGAGCACAATCGGGGGGGCGTCCGGGGAGCTGTTTTTT
J gene: TRBJ2-2
D gene: TRBD2
V gene: TRBV30

CDR3 protein: CASSRGHNTEAFF
CDR3 DNA: TGTGCCAGCAGCAGGGGACACAACACTGAAGCTTTCTTT
J gene: TRBJ1-1
D gene: NA
V gene: TRBV7-2

CDR3 protein: CASRRQGSNTEAFF
CDR3 DNA: TGCGCCAGCAGGCGACAGGGCTCGAACACTGAAGCTTTCTTT
J gene: TRBJ1-1
D gene: TRBD1
V gene: TRBV5-1

CDR3 protein: CPCNELSSYEQYF
CDR3 DNA: TGTCCCTGCAATGAGCTAAGCTCCTACGAGCAGTACTTC
J gene: TRBJ2-7
D gene: NA
V gene: TRBV6-1

CDR3 protein: CASSSAGSGYEKLFF
CDR3 DNA: TGTGCCAGTAGTTCGGCCGGGAGCGGGTATGAAAAACTGTTTTTT
J gene: TRBJ1-4
D gene: NA
V gene: TRBV19

CDR3 protein: CASSVAPAGSYEQYF
CDR3 DNA: TGTGCCAGCAGCGTAGCTCCGGCAGGCTCCTACGAGCAGTACTTC
J gene: TRBJ2-7
D gene: NA
V gene: TRBV9

CDR3 protein: CAWSPLSGNQPQHF
CDR3 DNA: TGTGCCTGGAGTCCCCTGTCGGGAAATCAGCCCCAGCATTTT
J gene: TRBJ1-5
D gene: NA
V gene: TRBV30

CDR3 protein: CASSLTAGGSYEQYF
CDR3 DNA: TGTGCCAGCAGCTTAACGGCGGGAGGTAGTTACGAGCAGTACTTC
J gene: TRBJ2-7
D gene: TRBD2
V gene: TRBV7-9

CDR3 protein: CASSRESNQPQHF
CDR3 DNA: TGTGCCAGTTCCCGGGAAAGCAATCAGCCCCAGCATTTT
J gene: TRBJ1-5
D gene: NA
V gene: TRBV6-1

CDR3 protein: CASSQVQVGNSPLHF
CDR3 DNA: TGCGCCAGCAGCCAGGTCCAGGTTGGCAATTCACCCCTCCACTTT
J gene: TRBJ1-6
D gene: NA
V gene: TRBV4-3

CDR3 protein: CASSLSFRGRDTQYF
CDR3 DNA: TGTGCCAGCAGCCTGTCGTTCAGAGGCAGAGATACGCAGTATTTT
J gene: TRBJ2-3
D gene: NA
V gene: TRBV5-5

CDR3 protein: CSVSPRQSYGYTF
CDR3 DNA: TGCAGCGTTTCCCCGAGGCAGTCCTATGGCTACACCTTC
J gene: TRBJ1-2
D gene: NA
V gene: TRBV29-1

CDR3 protein: CSVLGLAERTQYF
CDR3 DNA: TGCAGCGTCCTTGGACTAGCCGAAAGGACCCAGTACTTC
J gene: TRBJ2-5
D gene: TRBD2
V gene: TRBV29-1

CDR3 protein: CASRRLAEPDTQYF
CDR3 DNA: TGTGCCAGTAGAAGACTAGCAGAGCCAGATACGCAGTATTTT
J gene: TRBJ2-3
D gene: TRBD2
V gene: TRBV19

CDR3 protein: CASSPSTGSGETQYF
CDR3 DNA: TGTGCCAGCAGCCCCTCGACAGGTTCGGGGGAGACCCAGTACTTC
J gene: TRBJ2-5
D gene: NA
V gene: TRBV11-2

CDR3 protein: CATARTRSSGNTIYF
CDR3 DNA: TGTGCCACCGCAAGGACACGTAGCTCTGGAAACACCATATATTTT
J gene: TRBJ1-3
D gene: NA
V gene: TRBV15

CDR3 protein: CASRGGGGTEAFF
CDR3 DNA: TGTGCCAGCAGGGGAGGGGGGGGCACTGAAGCTTTCTTT
J gene: TRBJ1-1
D gene: NA
V gene: TRBV6-5

CDR3 protein: CAISESGTERNTIYF
CDR3 DNA: TGTGCCATCAGTGAGTCGGGGACAGAACGAAACACCATATATTTT
J gene: TRBJ1-3
D gene: TRBD1
V gene: TRBV10-3

CDR3 protein: CASSSASGTPGPQHF
CDR3 DNA: TGTGCCAGCAGTTCTGCGTCAGGTACCCCGGGACCCCAGCATTTT
J gene: TRBJ1-5
D gene: NA
V gene: TRBV28

CDR3 protein: CASSLTQTARGTQYF
CDR3 DNA: TGTGCCAGCAGTTTAACCCAGACGGCAAGGGGGACCCAGTACTTC
J gene: TRBJ2-5
D gene: NA
V gene: TRBV27

CDR3 protein: CASSQSWGGRSSLNYGYTF
CDR3 DNA: TGCGCCAGCAGCCAATCCTGGGGGGGTAGGTCCTCGCTTAACTATGGCTACACCTTC
J gene: TRBJ1-2
D gene: NA
V gene: TRBV4-3

CDR3 protein: CASRDGHLIGGEQFF
CDR3 DNA: TGTGCCAGCAGGGACGGACACCTAATCGGGGGTGAGCAGTTCTTC
J gene: TRBJ2-1
D gene: NA
V gene: TRBV28

CDR3 protein: CASSQAFDTQYF
CDR3 DNA: TGTGCCAGCAGCCAAGCCTTTGATACGCAGTATTTT
J gene: TRBJ2-3
D gene: NA
V gene: TRBV7-9

CDR3 protein: CSVELAGEGSYNEQFF
CDR3 DNA: TGCAGCGTTGAATTAGCGGGAGAAGGATCCTACAATGAGCAGTTCTTC
J gene: TRBJ2-1
D gene: TRBD2
V gene: TRBV29-1

CDR3 protein: CASSLVSSYDNEQFF
CDR3 DNA: TGCGCCAGCAGCTTGGTTAGTTCATATGACAATGAGCAGTTCTTC
J gene: TRBJ2-1
D gene: NA
V gene: TRBV5-1

CDR3 protein: CASRWAGWAGSDTQYF
CDR3 DNA: TGTGCCAGCAGGTGGGCGGGATGGGCGGGGTCAGATACGCAGTATTTT
J gene: TRBJ2-3
D gene: NA
V gene: TRBV27

CDR3 protein: CSVESGRLTDTQYF
CDR3 DNA: TGCAGCGTTGAAAGCGGGAGGCTCACAGATACGCAGTATTTT
J gene: TRBJ2-3
D gene: TRBD2
V gene: TRBV29-1

CDR3 protein: CASSQSPWPVSYEQYF
CDR3 DNA: TGCGCCAGCAGCCAATCCCCCTGGCCCGTATCCTACGAGCAGTACTTC
J gene: TRBJ2-7
D gene: NA
V gene: TRBV4-1

CDR3 protein: CASSRGGGGSYEQYF
CDR3 DNA: TGTGCCAGCAGCCGTGGGGGAGGAGGCTCCTACGAGCAGTACTTC
J gene: TRBJ2-7
D gene: NA
V gene: TRBV28

CDR3 protein: CASSSRVTGELFF
CDR3 DNA: TGTGCCAGCAGTTCCAGGGTCACCGGGGAGCTGTTTTTT
J gene: TRBJ2-2
D gene: NA
V gene: TRBV27

CDR3 protein: CSFHWQGNTEAFF
CDR3 DNA: TGCAGCTTCCACTGGCAGGGTAACACTGAAGCTTTCTTT
J gene: TRBJ1-1
D gene: NA
V gene: TRBV29-1

CDR3 protein: CASSSGTSGLLAKNIQYF
CDR3 DNA: TGTGCCAGCAGCTCCGGGACTAGCGGGCTACTAGCCAAAAACATTCAGTACTTC
J gene: TRBJ2-4
D gene: TRBD2
V gene: TRBV28

CDR3 protein: CASSYAPGEAFF
CDR3 DNA: TGTGCCAGCAGTTACGCCCCCGGTGAAGCTTTCTTT
J gene: TRBJ1-1
D gene: NA
V gene: TRBV6-5

CDR3 protein: CASSLAAGIPEAFF
CDR3 DNA: TGTGCCAGCAGCTTGGCTGCAGGGATTCCTGAAGCTTTCTTT
J gene: TRBJ1-1
D gene: NA
V gene: TRBV5-4

CDR3 protein: CASSHRRTDNNSPLHF
CDR3 DNA: TGTGCCAGCAGCCACCGCCGGACAGACAATAATTCACCCCTCCACTTT
J gene: TRBJ1-6
D gene: NA
V gene: TRBV7-2

CDR3 protein: CASSLGTAANYGYTF
CDR3 DNA: TGTGCCAGCAGCTTAGGGACAGCCGCTAACTATGGCTACACCTTC
J gene: TRBJ1-2
D gene: TRBD1
V gene: TRBV28

CDR3 protein: CASGQGGLYEQYF
CDR3 DNA: TGTGCCAGCGGACAGGGAGGATTATACGAGCAGTACTTC
J gene: TRBJ2-7
D gene: TRBD1
V gene: TRBV25-1

CDR3 protein: CASSKGGLSGANVLTF
CDR3 DNA: TGTGCCAGCAGTAAAGGGGGCTTATCTGGGGCCAACGTCCTGACTTTC
J gene: TRBJ2-6
D gene: TRBD1
V gene: TRBV27

CDR3 protein: CASGLGGGTGELFF
CDR3 DNA: TGTGCTAGTGGCCTGGGGGGGGGCACCGGGGAGCTGTTTTTT
J gene: TRBJ2-2
D gene: TRBD2
V gene: TRBV12-5

CDR3 protein: CASSRQGDNYGYTF
CDR3 DNA: TGTGCCAGTAGTAGACAGGGTGATAACTATGGCTACACCTTC
J gene: TRBJ1-2
D gene: TRBD1
V gene: TRBV19

CDR3 protein: CAISENFNEQFF
CDR3 DNA: TGTGCCATCAGTGAGAACTTTAATGAGCAGTTCTTC
J gene: TRBJ2-1
D gene: NA
V gene: TRBV10-3

CDR3 protein: CASSYTGGASYEQYF
CDR3 DNA: TGTGCCAGCAGTTACACAGGGGGCGCCTCCTACGAGCAGTACTTC
J gene: TRBJ2-7
D gene: TRBD1
V gene: TRBV7-3

CDR3 protein: CASSVVRLGEKLFF
CDR3 DNA: TGTGCCAGCAGTGTGGTGAGGTTGGGTGAAAAACTGTTTTTT
J gene: TRBJ1-4
D gene: NA
V gene: TRBV5-4

CDR3 protein: CASSFWGYYGYTF
CDR3 DNA: TGTGCCAGCAGTTTTTGGGGCTACTATGGCTACACCTTC
J gene: TRBJ1-2
D gene: NA
V gene: TRBV28

CDR3 protein: CASSEVNYNEQFF
CDR3 DNA: TGTGCCAGCAGTGAAGTCAATTACAATGAGCAGTTCTTC
J gene: TRBJ2-1
D gene: NA
V gene: TRBV25-1

CDR3 protein: CASIGQFNEKLFF
CDR3 DNA: TGTGCCAGCATTGGACAGTTTAATGAAAAACTGTTTTTT
J gene: TRBJ1-4
D gene: NA
V gene: TRBV6-1